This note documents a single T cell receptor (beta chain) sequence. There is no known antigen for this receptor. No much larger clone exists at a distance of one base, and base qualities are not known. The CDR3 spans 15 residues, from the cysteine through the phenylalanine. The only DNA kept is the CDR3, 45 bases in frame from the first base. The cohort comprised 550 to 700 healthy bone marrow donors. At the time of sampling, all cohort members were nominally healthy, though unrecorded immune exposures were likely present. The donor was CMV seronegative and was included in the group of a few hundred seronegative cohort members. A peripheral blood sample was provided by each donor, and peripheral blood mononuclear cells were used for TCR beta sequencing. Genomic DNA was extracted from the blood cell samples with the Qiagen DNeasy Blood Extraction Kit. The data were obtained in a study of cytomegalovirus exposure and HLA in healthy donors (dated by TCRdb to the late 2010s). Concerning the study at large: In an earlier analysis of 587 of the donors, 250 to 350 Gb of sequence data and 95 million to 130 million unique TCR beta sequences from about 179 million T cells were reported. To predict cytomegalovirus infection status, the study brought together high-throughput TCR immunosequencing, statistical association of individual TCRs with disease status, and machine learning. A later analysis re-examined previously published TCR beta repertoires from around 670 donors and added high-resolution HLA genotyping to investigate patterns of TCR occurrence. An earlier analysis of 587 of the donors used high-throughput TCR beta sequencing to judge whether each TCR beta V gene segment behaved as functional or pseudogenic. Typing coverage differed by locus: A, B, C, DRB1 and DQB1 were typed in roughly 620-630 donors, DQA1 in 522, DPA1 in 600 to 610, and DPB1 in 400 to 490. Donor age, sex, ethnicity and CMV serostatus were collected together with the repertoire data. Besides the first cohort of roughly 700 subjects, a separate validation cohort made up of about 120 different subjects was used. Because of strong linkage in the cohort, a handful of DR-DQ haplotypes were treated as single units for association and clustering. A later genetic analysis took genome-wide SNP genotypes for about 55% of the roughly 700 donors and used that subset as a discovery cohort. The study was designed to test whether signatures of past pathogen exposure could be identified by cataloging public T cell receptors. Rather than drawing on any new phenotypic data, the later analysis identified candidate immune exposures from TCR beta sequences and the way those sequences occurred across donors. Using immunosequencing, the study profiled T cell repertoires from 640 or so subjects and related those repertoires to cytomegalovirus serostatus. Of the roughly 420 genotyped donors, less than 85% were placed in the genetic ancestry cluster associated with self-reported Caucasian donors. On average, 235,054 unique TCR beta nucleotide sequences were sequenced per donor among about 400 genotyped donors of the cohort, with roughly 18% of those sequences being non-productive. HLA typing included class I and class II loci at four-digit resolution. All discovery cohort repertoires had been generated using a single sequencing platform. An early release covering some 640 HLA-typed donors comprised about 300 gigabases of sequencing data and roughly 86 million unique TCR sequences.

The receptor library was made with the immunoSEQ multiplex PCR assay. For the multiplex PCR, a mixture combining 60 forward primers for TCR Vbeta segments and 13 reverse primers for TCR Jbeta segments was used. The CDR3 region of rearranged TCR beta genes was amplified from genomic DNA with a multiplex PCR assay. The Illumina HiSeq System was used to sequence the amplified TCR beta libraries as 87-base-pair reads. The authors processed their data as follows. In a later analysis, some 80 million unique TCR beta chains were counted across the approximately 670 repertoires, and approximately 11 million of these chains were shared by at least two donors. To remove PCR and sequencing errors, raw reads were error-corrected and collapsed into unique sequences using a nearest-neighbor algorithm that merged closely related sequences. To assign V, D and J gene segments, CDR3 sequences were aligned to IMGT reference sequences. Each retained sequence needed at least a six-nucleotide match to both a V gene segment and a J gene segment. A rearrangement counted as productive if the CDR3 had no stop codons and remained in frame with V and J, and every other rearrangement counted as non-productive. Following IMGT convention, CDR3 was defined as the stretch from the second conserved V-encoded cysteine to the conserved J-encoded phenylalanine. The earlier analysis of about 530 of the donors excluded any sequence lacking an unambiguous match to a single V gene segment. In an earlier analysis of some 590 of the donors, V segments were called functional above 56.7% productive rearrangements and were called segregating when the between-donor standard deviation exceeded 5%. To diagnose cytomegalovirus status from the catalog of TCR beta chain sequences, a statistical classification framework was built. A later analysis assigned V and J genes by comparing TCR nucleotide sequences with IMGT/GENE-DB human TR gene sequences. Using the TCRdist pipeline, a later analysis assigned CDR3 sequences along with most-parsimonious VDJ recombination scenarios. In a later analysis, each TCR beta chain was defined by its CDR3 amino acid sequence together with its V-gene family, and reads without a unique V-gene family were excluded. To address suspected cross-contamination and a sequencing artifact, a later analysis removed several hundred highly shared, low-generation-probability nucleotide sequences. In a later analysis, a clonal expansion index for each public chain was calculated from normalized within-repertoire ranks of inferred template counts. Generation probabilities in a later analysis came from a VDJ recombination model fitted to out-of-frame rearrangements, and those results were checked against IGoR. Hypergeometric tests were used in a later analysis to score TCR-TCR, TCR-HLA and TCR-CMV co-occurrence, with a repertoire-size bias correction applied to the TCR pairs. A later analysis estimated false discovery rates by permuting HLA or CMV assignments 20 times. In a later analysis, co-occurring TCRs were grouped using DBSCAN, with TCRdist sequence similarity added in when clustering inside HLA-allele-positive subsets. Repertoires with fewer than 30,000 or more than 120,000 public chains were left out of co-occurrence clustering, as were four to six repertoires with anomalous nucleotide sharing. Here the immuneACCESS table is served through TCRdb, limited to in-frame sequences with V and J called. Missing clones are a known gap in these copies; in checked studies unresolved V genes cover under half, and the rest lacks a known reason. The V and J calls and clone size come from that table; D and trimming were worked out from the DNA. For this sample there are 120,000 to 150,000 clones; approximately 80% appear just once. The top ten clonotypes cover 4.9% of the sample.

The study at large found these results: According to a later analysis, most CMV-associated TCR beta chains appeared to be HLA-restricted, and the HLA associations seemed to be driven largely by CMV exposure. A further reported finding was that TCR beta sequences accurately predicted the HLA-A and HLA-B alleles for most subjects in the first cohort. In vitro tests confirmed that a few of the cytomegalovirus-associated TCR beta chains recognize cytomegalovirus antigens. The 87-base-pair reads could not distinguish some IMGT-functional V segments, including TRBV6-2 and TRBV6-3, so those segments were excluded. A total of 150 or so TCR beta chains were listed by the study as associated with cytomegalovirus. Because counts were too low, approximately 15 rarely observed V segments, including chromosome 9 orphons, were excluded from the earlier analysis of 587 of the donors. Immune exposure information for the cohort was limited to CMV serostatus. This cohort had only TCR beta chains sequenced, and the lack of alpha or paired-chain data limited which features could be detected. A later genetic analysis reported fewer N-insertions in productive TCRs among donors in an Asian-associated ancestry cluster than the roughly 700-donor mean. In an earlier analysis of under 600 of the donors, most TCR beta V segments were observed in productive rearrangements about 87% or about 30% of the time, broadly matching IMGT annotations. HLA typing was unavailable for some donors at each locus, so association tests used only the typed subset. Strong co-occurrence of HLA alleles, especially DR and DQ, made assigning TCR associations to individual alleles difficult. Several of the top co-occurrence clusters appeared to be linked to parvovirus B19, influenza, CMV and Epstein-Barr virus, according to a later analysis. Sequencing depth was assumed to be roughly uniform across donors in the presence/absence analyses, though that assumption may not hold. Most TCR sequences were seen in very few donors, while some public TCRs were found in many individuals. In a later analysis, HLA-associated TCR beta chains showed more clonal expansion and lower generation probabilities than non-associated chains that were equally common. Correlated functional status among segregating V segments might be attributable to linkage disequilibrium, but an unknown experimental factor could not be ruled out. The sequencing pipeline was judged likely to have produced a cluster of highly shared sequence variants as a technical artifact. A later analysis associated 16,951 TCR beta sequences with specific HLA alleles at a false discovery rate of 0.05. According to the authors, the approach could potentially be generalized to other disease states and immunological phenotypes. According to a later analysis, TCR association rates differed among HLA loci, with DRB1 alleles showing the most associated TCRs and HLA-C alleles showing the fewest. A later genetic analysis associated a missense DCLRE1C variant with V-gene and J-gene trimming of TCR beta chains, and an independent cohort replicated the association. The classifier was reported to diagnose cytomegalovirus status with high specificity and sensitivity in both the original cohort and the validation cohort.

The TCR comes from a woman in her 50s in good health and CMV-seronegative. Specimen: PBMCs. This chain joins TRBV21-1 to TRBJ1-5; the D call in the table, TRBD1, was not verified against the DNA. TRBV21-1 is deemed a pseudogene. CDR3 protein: CASSEWTVINQPQHF. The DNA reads TGTGCCAGCAGCGAATGGACAGTTATCAACCAGCCCCAGCATTTT.